One sample yielded the 32 T cell receptor beta chains listed below, sequenced in a study of T cells in Graves' hyperthyroidism and ophthalmopathy. Amplified TCR beta CDR3 regions came from RNA transcripts. When the TCR CDR3 underwent first-round RT-PCR, the HTBI primer set was used. Via MiXCR, TCRdb re-called the multiplex PCR reads, giving one row per CDR3 protein. The table records more than 500,000 distinct CDR3 sequences, about 16% of them present only once. Sequencing was carried out using blood. Source of these receptors: a woman younger than 45 with Graves' ophthalmopathy.

Only a few counts were recorded for this clonotype. The chain recombines TRBV30 with TRBJ2-6; D remains unclear. CDR3 length equals 12 residues. The germline CDR1 and CDR2 sequences are GTSNPN and SVGIG (reference sequence). The V end was cut by 5 bases, the J end by 4 bases, with 6 bases between. The CDR3: CAWESGANVLTF. CDR3 nucleotides: TGTGCCTGGGAATCCGGGGCCAACGTCCTGACTTTC.

This chain links TRBV20-1 with TRBJ1-6; 8 bases are shared with TRBD1. V was pared by 2 bases and J by 7 bases, with 10 bases of the junction left unmatched. The CDR3 spans 16 residues. CDR1 is DFQATT, CDR2 SNEGSKA, per germline (reference sequence). The CDR3 reads CSARSDRQGTNSPLHF. The CDR3 DNA reads as TGCAGTGCTAGATCCGACCGACAGGGGACAAATTCACCCCTCCACTTT.

J is TRBJ1-2 and V is TRBV20-1; TRBD1 is a possible D gene (6 bases). This CDR3 has 17 amino acids. CDR1 and CDR2 from the germline V gene are DFQATT and SNEGSKA (reference sequence). Trimming left V 5 bases short and J 0 bases short, with 22 bases between. CDR3 in amino acids: CSAPPGGAKKTNYGYTF. CDR3 nucleotide sequence: TGCAGTGCTCCCCCGGGGGGGGCGAAAAAGACTAACTATGGCTACACCTTC.

Remarks on this clonotype: Compared with germline, one end of the junction differs, possibly owing to a read error. This chain connects TRBV6-5 to TRBJ2-1; 10 bases map to TRBD2. CDR3 length: 16 residues. CDR1 is MNHEY, CDR2 SVGAGI, per germline. In nucleotides, the CDR3 is TGTGCCAGCAGTTACGGAGCGGGAGGGGCCTACAATGAGCAGTTTTTC. Translation: CASSYGAGGAYNEQFF.

This clonotype was recorded a few times. CDR3 coding DNA: TGCAGTGCTAGAGCAACCCAGGGGATGGGTTCACCCCTCCACTTT. It specifies CSARATQGMGSPLHF. The chain couples TRBV20-1 to TRBJ1-6; D is possibly TRBD1 (6 bases). Germline V lookup: CDR1 DFQATT, CDR2 SNEGSKA (reference sequence). The germline V and J ends were trimmed by 1 base and 9 bases, with 16 bases remaining between them. CDR3 length equals 15 residues.

This clonotype was recorded at least ten times. The gene calls are TRBV7-3 and TRBJ2-1; D remains unclear. Germline assignment: CDR1 SGHTA and CDR2 FQGTGA. V shed 3 bases and J shed 5 bases, with 11 bases lying between them. This CDR3 has 14 residues. The DNA of the CDR3 is TGTGCCAGCAGCTTTGGACCGGGTAACAATGAGCAGTTCTTC. Translating it yields CASSFGPGNNEQFF.

Note on this clonotype: One base away lies a much larger clone, so this may be a sequencing read error. The chain has TRBV3-1 and TRBJ2-2; possible D gene TRBD2, 5 bases. CDR1 and CDR2 from the germline V gene are LGHDT and YNNKEL (reference sequence). This CDR3 is built from 14 residues. The germline V and J ends were trimmed by 4 bases and 5 bases, with 11 bases remaining between them. CDR3 protein: CASSREGGTGELFF. The CDR3 region has the DNA TGTGCCAGCAGCCGAGAGGGCGGTACCGGGGAGCTGTTTTTT.

This clonotype was seen more than once but under ten times. CDR3 coding DNA: TGTGCCACCAGCAGAGTGGACAGACCAGACAATGAGCAGTTCTTC. It encodes CATSRVDRPDNEQFF. The gene calls are TRBV15 and TRBJ2-1; a weak D match, TRBD1 (6 bases). The CDR3 extends over 15 amino acids. Germline CDR1 reads LNHNV; CDR2 reads YYDKDF (reference sequence). Trimming took 1 base from V and 5 from J, leaving 12 bases between them.

Ten or more counts support this clonotype. The V call is TRBV10-3, the J call TRBJ1-1; D is unresolved. The germline V gene has CDR1 ENHRY and CDR2 SYGVKD. Between the trimmed V and J ends, which lost 3 bases and 3 bases, there was a span of 5 bases. This CDR3 is built from 12 residues. The CDR3 nucleotides are TGTGCCATCAGTGACGGGGACACTGAAGCTTTCTTT. Translating gives CAISDGDTEAFF.

This clonotype was seen many times. In DNA, the CDR3 is TGTGCCTGGTCGGACGAGGTAGTCTTTTTCGACAATGAGCAGTTCTTC. Its translation: CAWSDEVVFFDNEQFF. The chain couples TRBV30 to TRBJ2-1; D unresolved. The CDR3 sequence is 16 residues long. Trimming left V 5 bases short and J 5 bases short, with 22 bases between. Germline V CDR1 and CDR2: GTSNPN, SVGIG (reference sequence).

This clonotype was picked up a small number of times. The chain employs TRBV18 and TRBJ1-5, with D unclear. CDR3 size: 16 residues. Trimming pared 3 bases from V and 2 bases from J, leaving 14 bases between. Germline V gene data show CDR1 as KGHSH and CDR2 as LQKENI. The CDR3 is CASSPRQPSGNQPQHF. The DNA of the CDR3 is TGTGCCAGCTCACCGAGGCAGCCCAGCGGCAATCAGCCCCAGCATTTT.

This clonotype was found many times. The chain carries TRBV7-3 and TRBJ2-5; D remains ambiguous. The CDR3 runs to 13 residues. The V end was cut by 5 bases, the J end by 2 bases, with 9 bases between. CDR1 is SGHTA and CDR2 is FQGTGA in the germline V gene. The CDR3 DNA reads TGTGCCAGCAGCCTGACGAGGCAAGAGACCCAGTACTTC. This codes for CASSLTRQETQYF. Drawing the rest from reference TRBV7-3 and TRBJ2-5, the complete variable domain is GAGVSQTPSNKVTEKGKYVELRCDPISGHTALYWYRQSLGQGPEFLIYFQGTGAADDSGLPNDRFFAVRPEGSVSTLKIQRTERGDSAVYLCASSLTRQETQYFGPGTRLLVL.

This clonotype has at least ten counts. The V gene is TRBV9, the J gene TRBJ1-6, with D unclear. CDR1 SGDLS and CDR2 YYNGEE come from the germline V gene. The CDR3 totals 14 residues. The V end lost 4 bases, the J end lost 7 bases, and 12 bases lay between the germline ends. The CDR3 sequence: CASSLDHDNSPLHF. CDR3 bases: TGTGCCAGCAGCTTGGACCACGACAATTCACCCCTCCACTTT.

The rearrangement links TRBV12-3 or TRBV12-4 to TRBJ2-1; 8 bases line up with TRBD1. The junction had 9 bases not matched to a gene; V was cut back by 6 bases and J by 8 bases. CDR3 length equals 14 residues. CDR3 amino acids: CASSRQGSLDEQFF. CDR3 DNA: TGTGCCAGCAGCCGACAGGGGTCTTTGGATGAGCAGTTCTTC.

This clonotype was observed at least ten times. The chain couples TRBV28 to TRBJ1-2, with TRBD1 as a possible D gene (5 bases). This CDR3 contains 13 residues. Trimming took off 5 bases at V and 7 bases at J, with 14 bases between the two ends. The germline V gene has CDR1 MDHEN and CDR2 SYDVKM. The CDR3 reads CASSVRVRSGYTF. DNA for the CDR3: TGTGCCAGCAGTGTCAGGGTGCGAAGTGGCTACACCTTC.

This clonotype was seen repeatedly, ten times or more. The chain has TRBV2 and TRBJ2-1; D not resolved. Germline V lookup: CDR1 SNHLY, CDR2 FYNNEI. Trimming cost V 2 bases and J 6 bases, with 11 bases left between them. The CDR3 runs 14 residues. CDR3 sequence: CASSERLASNEQFF. CDR3 nucleotides: TGTGCCAGCAGTGAACGATTAGCCTCCAATGAGCAGTTCTTC.

This clonotype came up many times. The chain couples TRBV6-2 or TRBV6-3 to TRBJ1-1; no clear D. From germline, CDR1 is MNHEY and CDR2 SVGEGT. V shed 6 bases and J shed 0 bases, with 8 bases lying between them. CDR3 length equals 13 residues. The CDR3 nucleotides are TGTGCCAGCAGGGACGGCTTGAACACTGAAGCTTTCTTT. Its protein product is CASRDGLNTEAFF.

Of note for this clonotype: A much more abundant neighbour one base away suggests this may be a read error. The chain couples TRBV7-2 to TRBJ2-7; either TRBD1 or TRBD2 may fit D (5 bases each). V was pared by 2 bases and J by 7 bases, with 12 bases between. The germline V gene has CDR1 SGHTA and CDR2 FQGNSA. The CDR3 has 13 amino acids. CDR3 region: CASSLRRGDEQYF. DNA of the CDR3: TGTGCCAGCAGCTTACGGAGAGGGGATGAGCAGTACTTC.

This chain links TRBV3-1 with TRBJ2-7; D unclear. This CDR3 is built from 12 residues. The germline V gene has CDR1 LGHDT and CDR2 YNNKEL (reference sequence). V shed 3 bases and J shed 6 bases, with 9 bases lying between them. CDR3 loop: CASSHLNSEQYF. The CDR3 DNA is TGTGCCAGCAGCCACCTTAACAGCGAGCAGTACTTC.

This clonotype was counted only a few times. The chain is built from TRBV7-2 and TRBJ2-4; the match to TRBD1 covers 8 bases. Looked up from germline, CDR1 is SGHTA and CDR2 is FQGNSA. CDR3 length: 15 residues. Germline trimming cut 7 bases from V and 6 bases from J; bases unmatched to any gene: 11. This chain's CDR3 is CASTVLIGQGNIQYF. In DNA, the CDR3 is TGTGCCAGCACCGTCCTGATCGGACAGGGAAACATTCAGTACTTC. Combining the CDR3 with reference TRBV7-2 and TRBJ2-4 gives the whole variable domain GAGVSQSPSNKVTEKGKDVELRCDPISGHTALYWYRQSLGQGLEFLIYFQGNSAPDKSGLPSDRFSAERTGGSVSTLTIQRTQQEDSAVYLCASTVLIGQGNIQYFGAGTRLSVL.

About this clonotype: This may arise from a read error, as a much more abundant clone is one base away. This sequence joins TRBV27 and TRBJ2-1; D remains unclear. Germline lookup yields CDR1 MNHEY and CDR2 SMNVEV (reference sequence). The CDR3 totals 13 residues. Trimming shortened V by 4 bases and J by 5 bases, and 9 bases separated the two germline ends. The CDR3 loop reads CASSSPTHNEQFF. CDR3 DNA sequence: TGTGCCAGCAGTTCACCGACTCACAATGAGCAGTTCTTC.

The table lists this clonotype with many counts. The V gene is TRBV28, the J gene TRBJ2-1; 9 nucleotides align to TRBD2. The germline V gene has CDR1 MDHEN and CDR2 SYDVKM. Unmatched junction bases numbered 12, after V lost 6 bases and J lost 0 bases. The CDR3 has 18 amino acids. This chain's CDR3 is CASRPQLGSGSSYNEQFF. The CDR3 coding sequence is TGTGCCAGCAGACCCCAACTCGGTAGCGGGAGCTCCTACAATGAGCAGTTCTTC. The entire variable domain, with the rest obtained from reference TRBV28 and TRBJ2-1, is as follows: DVKVTQSSRYLVKRTGEKVFLECVQDMDHENMFWYRQDPGLGLRLIYFSYDVKMKEKGDIPEGYSVSREKKERFSLILESASTNQTSMYLCASRPQLGSGSSYNEQFFGPGTRLTVL.

This rearrangement joins TRBV24-1 to TRBJ1-3, with D maybe TRBD1 (6 bases). The CDR3 length is 16 residues. Germline loops: CDR1 KGHDR, CDR2 SFDVKD. The V and J ends lost 3 bases and 5 bases respectively, with 16 bases between them. The chain's CDR3 is CATSDPGPQGRNTIYF. DNA of the CDR3: TGTGCCACCAGTGATCCTGGACCACAGGGCCGAAACACCATATATTTT.

This clonotype was seen only a few times. J is TRBJ2-7 and V is TRBV28; a weak D match, TRBD1 (5 bases). The V and J ends lost 5 bases and 0 bases respectively, with 17 bases between them. The CDR3 sequence is 16 residues long. The V gene's germline CDR1 is MDHEN and CDR2 SYDVKM. The CDR3 nucleotides read TGTGCCAGCAGTCCCCAATGGACAAGCCTCTCCTACGAGCAGTACTTC. Translating it yields CASSPQWTSLSYEQYF.

The gene calls are TRBV7-8 and TRBJ2-7; D is unclear. The germline gives CDR1 SGHVS, CDR2 FQNEAQ. The CDR3 totals 15 residues. Trimming removed 1 base from V and 2 bases from J, with 12 bases in between. CDR3 loop: CASSLDLGNTYEQYF. In DNA form, the CDR3 reads TGTGCCAGCAGCTTAGATTTAGGGAATACCTACGAGCAGTACTTC. Full variable domain (remainder filled in from reference TRBV7-8 and TRBJ2-7): GAGVSQSPRYKVAKRGQDVALRCDPISGHVSLFWYQQALGQGPEFLTYFQNEAQLDKSGLPSDRFFAERPEGSVSTLKIQRTQQEDSAVYLCASSLDLGNTYEQYFGPGTRLTVT.

This clonotype was picked up many times. The chain links TRBV6-1 to TRBJ1-2, with D possibly TRBD1 on 5 matching bases. The germline gives CDR1 MNHNS, CDR2 SASEGT. Deletions cut 5 bases from V and 3 bases from J, with 13 bases between. CDR3 size: 14 residues. The CDR3, as DNA: TGTGCCAGCAGTTTCCGGGACGGAGACTATGGCTACACCTTC. This encodes CASSFRDGDYGYTF.

This clonotype was observed a handful of times. This chain links TRBV4-3 with TRBJ2-5, with TRBD1 matching over 7 bases. The CDR3 has 15 residues. Trimming at V came to 2 bases and at J to 4 bases, leaving 7 bases not matched to a gene. Germline CDR1 LGHNA, CDR2 YSLEER. CDR3 bases: TGCGCCAGCAGCCAACTGCCGGGACAGACAGAGACCCAGTACTTC. It yields the protein CASSQLPGQTETQYF.

The V gene is TRBV30, the J gene TRBJ1-4, with 10 nucleotides matching TRBD1. The CDR3 is 15 amino acids. CDR1 is GTSNPN and CDR2 is SVGIG in the germline V gene (reference sequence). V shed 4 bases, J shed 7 bases, and the junction held 9 bases outside the gene matches. This chain's CDR3 is CAWMGTGDDGEKLFF. The CDR3 coding sequence is TGTGCCTGGATGGGGACAGGGGATGACGGTGAAAAACTGTTTTTT. Full variable domain (outside the CDR3, taken from reference TRBV30 and TRBJ1-4): SQTIHQWPATLVQPVGSPLSLECTVEGTSNPNLYWYRQAAGRGLQLLFYSVGIGQISSEVPQNLSASRPQDRQFILSSKKLLLSDSGFYLCAWMGTGDDGEKLFFGSGTQLSVL.

This clonotype came up many times. The genes are TRBV12-3 or TRBV12-4 and TRBJ2-3; either TRBD1 or TRBD2 may fit D (5 bases each). V shed 1 base and J shed 3 bases, with 11 bases lying between them. The CDR3 loop spans 15 amino acids. The chain's CDR3 is CASSLGGSGTDTQYF. DNA for the CDR3: TGTGCCAGCAGTTTAGGGGGGAGTGGGACAGATACGCAGTATTTT.

J is TRBJ2-7 and V is TRBV7-6; 14 bases map to TRBD2. CDR1 is SGHVS and CDR2 is FNYEAQ in the germline V gene. V trimming: 5 bases; J trimming: 3 bases; junction bases outside the gene matches: 12. This CDR3 has 18 residues. The CDR3 reads CASSEFAWGLAGDYEQYF. The CDR3 DNA reads TGTGCCAGCAGCGAATTTGCCTGGGGACTAGCGGGAGACTACGAGCAGTACTTC.

Notes on this clonotype: One end of the junction varies from germline; a read error may be responsible. This chain uses TRBV25-1 with TRBJ2-7; D not certain. The CDR3 contains 11 residues. Germline V CDR1 and CDR2: MGHDK, SYGVNS. CDR3 loop: CACSPSYEQYF. As DNA, the CDR3 is TGTGCCTGCAGTCCTTCCTACGAGCAGTACTTC.

The V call is TRBV4-3, the J call TRBJ2-2, with TRBD2 identical over 9 bases. Looked up from germline, CDR1 is LGHNA and CDR2 is YSLEER. CDR3 length equals 16 residues. V lost 0 bases to trimming and J lost 7 bases; unmatched junction nucleotides: 6. This CDR3 reads CASSQEAGGPIGELFF. The CDR3 bases are TGCGCCAGCAGCCAAGAGGCGGGAGGGCCAATCGGGGAGCTGTTTTTT.